This record looks at one T cell receptor beta chain sequence and its context. Its antigen specificity is not known. Base qualities are not at hand, and no much larger clone is one base apart. These data come from a study of cytomegalovirus exposure and HLA in healthy donors (dated by TCRdb to 2016 to 2017). For context, the study as a whole: An earlier analysis of some 500 of the donors reported 250 to 300 Gb of sequence data and around 120 million unique TCR beta sequences from 150 million to 200 million T cells. An early release that covered about 640 HLA-typed donors contained approximately 300 gigabases of sequencing data and about 93 million unique TCR sequences. The genetic ancestry cluster associated with self-reported Caucasian donors included 81% of the roughly 360 genotyped donors. The study aimed to test whether signatures of past pathogen exposure could be identified by cataloging public T cell receptors. The study profiled the T cell repertoires of about 640 subjects by immunosequencing and related them to cytomegalovirus serostatus. A separate validation cohort of roughly 130 different subjects was used in addition to the roughly 670-subject first cohort. To predict cytomegalovirus infection status, the study brought together high-throughput TCR immunosequencing, statistical association of individual TCRs with disease status, and machine learning. A later analysis re-analyzed previously published TCR beta repertoires from hundreds of donors and added high-resolution HLA genotyping to study TCR occurrence patterns. The later analysis used no new phenotypic data to find candidate immune exposures, relying instead on TCR beta sequences and their occurrence across donors. An earlier analysis of 587 of the donors applied high-throughput TCR beta sequencing to assess whether each TCR beta V gene segment acted as functional or pseudogenic. Donor age, sex, ethnicity and CMV serostatus were collected together with the repertoire data. A later genetic analysis took genome-wide SNP genotypes for about 65% of the roughly 670 donors and used that subset as a discovery cohort. All discovery cohort repertoires had been generated using a single sequencing platform. HLA typing included class I and class II loci at four-digit resolution. The number of donors typed differed by locus, with roughly 620-630 for A, B, C, DRB1 and DQB1, around 500 for DQA1, 606 for DPA1, and 472 for DPB1. Four to six DR-DQ haplotypes were handled as single units for association and clustering, since linkage in the cohort was strong. Among 398 genotyped donors of the cohort, an average of approximately 240,000 unique TCR beta nucleotide sequences was sequenced per donor, of which 15% to 20% were non-productive. Results the study describes overall, beyond this receptor: Roughly uniform sequencing depth across donors was assumed in presence/absence analyses, although this assumption may not hold. Specific HLA alleles were associated with 15,000 to 20,000 TCR beta sequences at a false discovery rate of 0.05 in a later analysis. A later analysis found that TCR association rates varied across HLA loci, with DRB1 alleles showing the most associated TCRs and HLA-C alleles the fewest. According to a later analysis, parvovirus B19, influenza, CMV and Epstein-Barr virus appeared linked to several top co-occurrence clusters. Because the 87-base-pair reads could not distinguish some IMGT-functional V segments, including TRBV6-2 and TRBV6-3, those segments were excluded. In this cohort, only TCR beta chains were sequenced, and detectable features were limited by the absence of alpha or paired-chain data. In a later genetic analysis, a missense DCLRE1C variant was associated with V-gene and J-gene trimming of TCR beta chains, and the association was replicated in an independent cohort. A further reported finding was that TCR beta sequences accurately predicted the HLA-A and HLA-B alleles for most subjects in the first cohort. Cytomegalovirus status was reported to be diagnosed by the classifier with high specificity and sensitivity in both the original and validation cohorts. According to a later analysis, most CMV-associated TCR beta chains appeared to be HLA-restricted, and the HLA associations seemed to be driven largely by CMV exposure. A cluster of highly shared sequence variants was judged likely to represent a technical artifact of the sequencing pipeline. Because counts were too low, some 16 rarely observed V segments, including chromosome 9 orphons, were excluded from the earlier analysis of 587 of the donors. Most TCR sequences were observed very rarely across donors, whereas some public TCRs were present in many individuals. Assigning TCR associations to individual alleles was difficult when HLA alleles, especially DR and DQ, strongly co-occurred. Broadly in line with IMGT annotations, most TCR beta V segments showed up in productive rearrangements about 87% or about 30% of the time in an earlier analysis of 450 to 750 of the donors. The authors suggested that the approach could potentially be extended to other disease states and immunological phenotypes. In a later genetic analysis, fewer N-insertions in productive TCRs were reported among donors in an Asian-associated ancestry cluster than the roughly 700-donor mean. HLA typing was unavailable for some donors at each locus, so association tests used only the typed subset. A few of the identified cytomegalovirus-associated TCR beta chains were confirmed in vitro to be specific for cytomegalovirus antigens. Immune exposure information for the cohort was limited to CMV serostatus. In a later analysis, HLA-associated TCR beta chains were found to be more clonally expanded and to have lower generation probabilities than equally common non-associated chains. The study listed 150 to 200 TCR beta chains as associated with cytomegalovirus. Correlated functional status among segregating V segments might reflect linkage disequilibrium, but an unknown experimental factor could not be ruled out.

In total, fewer than 750 healthy bone marrow donors made up the cohort. All cohort members were sampled while nominally healthy, although unrecorded immune exposures were likely present. The donor was CMV seronegative and was included in the group of around 320 seronegative cohort members. Every donor gave a peripheral blood sample, and the peripheral blood mononuclear cells from that sample were used for TCR beta sequencing. The Qiagen DNeasy Blood Extraction Kit was used to extract genomic DNA from the blood cell samples. CDR1 and CDR2 are drawn from the germline V gene (reference sequence): SGHNT, YYREEE. The germline ends are 10 bases apart after V is trimmed by 3 bases and J by 0 bases. Its CDR3 holds 15 amino acids, cysteine through phenylalanine. Of the read, only the CDR3 DNA is kept; its 45 bases are in frame from base 1. Library construction relied on the immunoSEQ multiplex PCR assay. The multiplex PCR relied on a mix of 60 forward primers for TCR Vbeta segments and 13 reverse primers for TCR Jbeta segments. The CDR3 region of rearranged TCR beta genes was amplified from genomic DNA by a multiplex PCR assay. Amplified TCR beta libraries were sequenced as 87-base-pair reads on the Illumina HiSeq System. Regarding the original processing steps: A later analysis tallied 75 million to 95 million unique TCR beta chains across the 550 to 850 repertoires, and around 9.9 million of those chains were shared by two or more donors. Raw reads were error-corrected and collapsed into unique sequences by a nearest-neighbor algorithm in which closely related sequences were merged to remove PCR and sequencing errors. CDR3 sequences were aligned to IMGT reference sequences to assign V, D and J gene segments. For a sequence to be retained, a match of at least six nucleotides to both a V gene segment and a J gene segment was required. Rearrangements were classified as productive when the CDR3 lacked stop codons and remained in frame with V and J, and all other rearrangements were classified as non-productive. CDR3 was defined by IMGT convention, running from the second conserved V-encoded cysteine to the conserved J-encoded phenylalanine. The earlier analysis of about 590 of the donors excluded sequences that lacked an unambiguous match to a single V gene segment. In an earlier analysis of some 590 of the donors, V segments were called functional above 56.7% productive rearrangements and were called segregating when the between-donor standard deviation exceeded 5%. A statistical classification framework was built for diagnosing cytomegalovirus status from the catalog of TCR beta chain sequences. A later analysis assigned V and J genes by comparing TCR nucleotide sequences with IMGT/GENE-DB human TR gene sequences. In a later analysis, CDR3 sequences and most-parsimonious VDJ recombination scenarios were assigned using the TCRdist pipeline. In a later analysis, each TCR beta chain was defined by its CDR3 amino acid sequence together with its V-gene family, and reads lacking a unique V-gene family were excluded. To address suspected cross-contamination and a sequencing artifact, a later analysis removed several hundred highly shared, low-generation-probability nucleotide sequences. In a later analysis, a clonal expansion index for each public chain was calculated from normalized within-repertoire ranks of inferred template counts. In a later analysis, generation probabilities were computed using a VDJ recombination model fitted to out-of-frame rearrangements, and the results were checked against IGoR. In a later analysis, TCR-TCR, TCR-HLA and TCR-CMV co-occurrence was scored with hypergeometric tests, and a repertoire-size bias correction was applied to TCR pairs. In a later analysis, false discovery rates were estimated by permuting HLA or CMV assignments 20 times. In a later analysis, co-occurring TCRs were grouped using DBSCAN, and TCRdist sequence similarity was added for clustering within HLA-allele-positive subsets. Co-occurrence clustering excluded repertoires with fewer than 30,000 or more than 120,000 public chains, plus five with anomalous nucleotide sharing. TCRdb carries this immuneACCESS record with in-frame sequences only. Its versions omit some clonotypes, under half of them owing to an unresolved V gene in the studies checked, with the rest unexplained. The V and J calls and clone size were taken over from that table, and D and trimming were inferred from the DNA. For this sample the table gives about 140,000 clones, of which more than 70% were detected only once. The top ten hold over 3% of the sample.

This TCR was recovered from a male donor in good health and CMV-seronegative. The sample was PBMCs. The chain is encoded by TRBV5-4 joined to TRBJ1-3; the D gene identity is not certain. The sequence in DNA is TGTGCCAGCAGCTATACCTCCGGCTCTGGAAACACCATATATTTT. It translates to CASSYTSGSGNTIYF.